This T cell receptor beta chain was profiled in a study of somatic mutations in cytotoxic T cells in rheumatoid arthritis. Each population, CD4+ and CD8+ cells, was isolated by positive magnetic bead selection and checked for purity by flow cytometry. Measured with immunoSEQ multiplex PCR; TCRdb has only the in-frame clones, and not every one. The data hold around 7,400 clones, with around 91% observed a single time. Looked up from germline, CDR1 is MGHRA and CDR2 is YSYEKL. The CDR3 is 16 residues long. Trimming cost V 0 bases and J 3 bases, with 12 bases left between them. The sequenced sample consisted of CD8+ T cells sorted from blood. This chain joins TRBV4-1 and TRBJ2-4; tentative D call: TRBD2 (5 bases). This TCR came from a woman aged 65 to 85 with rheumatoid arthritis. CDR3 coding DNA: TGCGCCAGCAGCCAAGATCGGGGTGAAGGCAAAAACATTCAGTACTTC. Translating it yields CASSQDRGEGKNIQYF.